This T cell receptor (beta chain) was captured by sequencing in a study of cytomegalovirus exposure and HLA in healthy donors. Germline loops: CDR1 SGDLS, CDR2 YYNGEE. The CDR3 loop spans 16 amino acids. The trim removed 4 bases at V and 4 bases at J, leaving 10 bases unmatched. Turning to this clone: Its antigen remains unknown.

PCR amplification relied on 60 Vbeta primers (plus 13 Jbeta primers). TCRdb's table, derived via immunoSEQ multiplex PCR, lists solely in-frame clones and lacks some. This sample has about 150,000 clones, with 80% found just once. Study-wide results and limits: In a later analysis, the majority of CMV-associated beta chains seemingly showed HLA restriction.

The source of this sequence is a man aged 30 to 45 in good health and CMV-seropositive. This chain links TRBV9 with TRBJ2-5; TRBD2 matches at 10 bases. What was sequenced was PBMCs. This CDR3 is CASSPAASGSRETQYF. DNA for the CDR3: TGTGCCAGCAGCCCAGCCGCTAGCGGGAGTAGAGAGACCCAGTACTTC.